This TCR beta chain originates from a study of blood T cell repertoires in COVID-19. Study-wide background: Researchers got acute and convalescent COVID-19 samples from the United States, Italy and Spain. PBMCs, B-cell-depleted T cells, or T cells provided the cDNA or gDNA that made up the material.

CDR1 and CDR2 from the germline V gene are SGHTS and YDEGEE. The CDR3 has 14 amino acids. V lost 1 base to trimming and J lost 7 bases, with 15 bases between them. Methods used by the authors: Amplification of reference gene primers was used by the study to estimate nucleated cell counts. Sequenced by immunoSEQ multiplex PCR; TCRdb stores in-frame clones only, minus some. The DNA gave D and trimming, while V, J and clone size come from that table. The sample contains 100,000 or so clones, 80% to 85% of which appear only once. The clonotype was recovered from a man in his 70s with active or convalescent COVID-19. The chain carries TRBV5-8 and TRBJ2-7; tentatively, D is TRBD1 (6 bases). The source material was peripheral blood. Written as DNA, the CDR3 is TGTGCCAGCAGCTTGTATCGACAGGCGGGTGAGCAGTACTTC. Amino acid sequence: CASSLYRQAGEQYF. The complete variable domain, with remaining parts taken from reference TRBV5-8 and TRBJ2-7, reads EAGVTQSPTHLIKTRGQQATLRCSPISGHTSVYWYQQALGLGLQFLLWYDEGEERNRGNFPPRFSGRQFPNYSSELNVNALELEDSALYLCASSLYRQAGEQYFGPGTRLTVT.